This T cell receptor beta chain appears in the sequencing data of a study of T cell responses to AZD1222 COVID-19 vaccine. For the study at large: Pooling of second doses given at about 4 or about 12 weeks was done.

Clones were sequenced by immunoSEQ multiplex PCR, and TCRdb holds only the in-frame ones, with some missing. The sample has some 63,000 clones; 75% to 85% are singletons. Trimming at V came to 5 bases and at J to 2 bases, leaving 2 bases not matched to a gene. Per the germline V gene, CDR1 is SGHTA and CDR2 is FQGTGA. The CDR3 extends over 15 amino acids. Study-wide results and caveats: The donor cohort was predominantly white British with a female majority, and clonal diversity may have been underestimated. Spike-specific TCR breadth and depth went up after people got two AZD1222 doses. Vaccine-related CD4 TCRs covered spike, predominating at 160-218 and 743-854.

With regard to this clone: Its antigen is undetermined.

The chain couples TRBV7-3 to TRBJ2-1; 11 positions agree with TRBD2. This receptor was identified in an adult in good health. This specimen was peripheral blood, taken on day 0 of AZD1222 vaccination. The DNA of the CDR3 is TGTGCCAGCAGCCTGACTAGCGGGACCTACAATGAGCAGTTCTTC. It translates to CASSLTSGTYNEQFF.